This record looks at one T cell receptor beta chain sequence and its context. Its antigen is not identified. These data come from a study of CD4 T cells in relation to SARS-CoV-2 and coronaviruses. Before the COVID-19 pandemic, during about 2011-2019, CD4+ T cells were taken from unexposed donors. After roughly 9 days of culture, CD4+ T cells were isolated. J was trimmed by 0 bases and V by 10 bases; bases with no gene match: 7. This CDR3 has 16 residues. CDR1 is ENHRY and CDR2 is SYGVKD in the germline V gene. Only in-frame clones appear in the TCRdb table, and some are missing; sequencing was by immunoSEQ multiplex PCR. Altogether about 12,000 clones are present, over 65% being singletons, with the ten largest covering about 7.6%.

V usage is TRBV10-3 and J usage is TRBJ2-6; 9 bases fit TRBD1. The receptor was derived from a human donor in good health. Sequencing used CD4+ T cells from PBMCs, cultured in vitro. The CDR3 protein is CATGQGSNSGANVLTF. The CDR3 DNA is TGTGCCACCGGACAGGGGTCAAACTCTGGGGCCAACGTCCTGACTTTC.